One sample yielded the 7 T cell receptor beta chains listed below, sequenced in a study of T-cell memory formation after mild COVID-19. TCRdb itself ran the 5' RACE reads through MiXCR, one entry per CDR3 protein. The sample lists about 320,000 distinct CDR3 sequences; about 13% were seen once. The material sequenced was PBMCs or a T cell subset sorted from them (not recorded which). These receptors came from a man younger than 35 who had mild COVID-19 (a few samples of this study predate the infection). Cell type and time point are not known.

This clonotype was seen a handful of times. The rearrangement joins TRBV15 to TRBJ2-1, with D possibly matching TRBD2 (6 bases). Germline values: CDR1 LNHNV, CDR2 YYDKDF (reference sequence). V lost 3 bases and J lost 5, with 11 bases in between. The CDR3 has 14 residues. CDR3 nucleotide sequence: TGTGCCACCAGCAGGACGGACTACCACAATGAGCAGTTCTTC. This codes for CATSRTDYHNEQFF.

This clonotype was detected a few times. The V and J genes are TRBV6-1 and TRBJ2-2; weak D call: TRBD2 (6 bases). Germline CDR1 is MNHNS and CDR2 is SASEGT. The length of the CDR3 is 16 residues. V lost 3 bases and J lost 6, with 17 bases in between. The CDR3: CASSDPRGNRAGELFF. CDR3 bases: TGTGCCAGCAGTGACCCCCGGGGGAATAGAGCCGGGGAGCTGTTTTTT.

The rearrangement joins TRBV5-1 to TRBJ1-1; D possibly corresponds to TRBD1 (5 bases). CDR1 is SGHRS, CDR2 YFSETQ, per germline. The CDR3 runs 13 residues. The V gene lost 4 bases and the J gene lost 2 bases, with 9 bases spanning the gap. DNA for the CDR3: TGCGCCAGCAGCCTGGACATAAACACTGAAGCTTTCTTT. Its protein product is CASSLDINTEAFF.

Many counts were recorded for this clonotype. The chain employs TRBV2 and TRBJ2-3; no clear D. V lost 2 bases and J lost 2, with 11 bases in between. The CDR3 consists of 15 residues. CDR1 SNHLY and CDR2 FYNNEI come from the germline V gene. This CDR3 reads CASSEILALTDTQYF. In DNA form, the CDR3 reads TGTGCCAGCAGTGAAATATTAGCCCTCACAGATACGCAGTATTTT.

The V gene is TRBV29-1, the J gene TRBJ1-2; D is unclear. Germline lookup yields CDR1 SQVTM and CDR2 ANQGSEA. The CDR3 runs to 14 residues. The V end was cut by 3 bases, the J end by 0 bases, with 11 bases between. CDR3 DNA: TGCAGCGTTGATTTGGCTAGTACTAACTATGGCTACACCTTC. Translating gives CSVDLASTNYGYTF. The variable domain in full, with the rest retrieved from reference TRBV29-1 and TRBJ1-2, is SAVISQKPSRDICQRGTSLTIQCQVDSQVTMMFWYRQQPGQSLTLIATANQGSEATYESGFVIDKFPISRPNLTFSTLTVSNMSPEDSSIYLCSVDLASTNYGYTFGSGTRLTVV.

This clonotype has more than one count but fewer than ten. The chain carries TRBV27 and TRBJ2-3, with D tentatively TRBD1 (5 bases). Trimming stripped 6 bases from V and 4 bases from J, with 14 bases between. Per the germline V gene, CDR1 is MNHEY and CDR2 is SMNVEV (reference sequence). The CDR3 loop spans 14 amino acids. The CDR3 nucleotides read TGTGCCAGCAGGGGCGCCAGGGTCGCAGATACGCAGTATTTT. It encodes CASRGARVADTQYF.

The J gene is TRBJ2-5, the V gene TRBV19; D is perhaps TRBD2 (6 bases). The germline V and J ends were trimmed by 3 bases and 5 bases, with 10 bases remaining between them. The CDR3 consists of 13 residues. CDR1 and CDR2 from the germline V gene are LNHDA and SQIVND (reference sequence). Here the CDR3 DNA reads TGTGCCAGTAGTATCGGGGGTGTGGAGACCCAGTACTTC. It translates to CASSIGGVETQYF.